This TCR beta chain was sequenced in a study of T cells in Graves' hyperthyroidism and ophthalmopathy. Study results and limitations: Within blood appeared most thyroid clonotypes that had expanded above 0.001.

RNA transcripts gave rise to amplified TCR beta CDR3 regions. First-round RT-PCR with HTBI primers amplified the TCR CDR3 region. Each CDR3 protein is one row after TCRdb ran MiXCR on the multiplex PCR reads. The data hold 500,000 to 800,000 distinct CDR3 sequences, with approximately 15% observed a single time. This clonotype has ten or more counts. Its target is unknown. V lost 1 base, J lost 1 base, and 20 bases lay in between. Germline CDR1 KGHSH, CDR2 LQKENI. CDR3 length: 18 amino acids. The source is a woman aged 50 to 65 with Graves' ophthalmopathy. The gene calls are TRBV18 and TRBJ2-7, with D possibly being TRBD1 or TRBD2 (5 bases each). Sequencing was done on a sample of blood. The CDR3 loop is CASSPQDSRVVLSYEQYF. DNA of the CDR3: TGTGCCAGCTCACCACAGGACTCCAGGGTAGTCCTATCCTACGAGCAGTACTTC.